Described below is a single TCR beta chain sequence and its context. Under the authors' procedure: Amplification with reference gene primers provided the estimates of nucleated cell counts. Libraries were prepared by immunoSEQ multiplex PCR; TCRdb keeps only in-frame clonotypes and omits some of them. V and J calls and clone size are copied from that table; D and trimming were computed from the DNA. The table lists about 120,000 clones, roughly 80% of them singletons. The sample belongs to a study of blood T cell repertoires in COVID-19. In the study overall: Collection of acute and convalescent COVID-19 samples took place in the United States, Italy and Spain. T cells, B-cell-depleted T cells, or PBMCs supplied cDNA or gDNA.

This CDR3 is built from 13 residues. V was pared by 7 bases and J by 2 bases, with 3 bases of the junction left unmatched. Germline V gives CDR1 LNHDA, CDR2 SQIVND (reference sequence). The receptor was derived from a man aged 45-65 years with acute or convalescent COVID-19. The sequencing sample was made of peripheral blood. The chain is built from TRBV19 and TRBJ2-3; 7 bases are a match to TRBD1. The CDR3 region has the DNA TGTGCCAGTATGGGACAGTTCACAGATACGCAGTATTTT. The encoded protein is CASMGQFTDTQYF.